This TCR beta chain comes out of a study of blood T cell repertoires in COVID-19. In the study overall: COVID-19 samples, acute and convalescent, were from the United States, Italy and Spain. PBMCs, B-cell-depleted T cells, or T cells were the source of the cDNA or gDNA that made up the material.

Germline V gene sequence: CDR1 SGHTA, CDR2 FQGNSA. V trimming: 4 bases; J trimming: 4 bases; junction bases outside the gene matches: 13. CDR3 length equals 17 residues. As processed by the authors: Estimation of nucleated cell counts was performed using reference gene primer amplification. TCRdb keeps only in-frame clones here, not all; method: immunoSEQ multiplex PCR. V and J calls and clone size are as listed in that table; D and trimming were resolved from the DNA. In the table there are about 150,000 clones, about 84% of which are singletons. Input material: peripheral blood. The chain links TRBV7-2 to TRBJ1-2, with 9 bases fitting TRBD1. The sequence came from a woman aged 50 to 60 with acute or convalescent COVID-19. The CDR3, as DNA: TGTGCCAGCAGCTCGATACCGGCCGGGACAGGGTTCTATGGCTACACCTTC. This encodes CASSSIPAGTGFYGYTF.